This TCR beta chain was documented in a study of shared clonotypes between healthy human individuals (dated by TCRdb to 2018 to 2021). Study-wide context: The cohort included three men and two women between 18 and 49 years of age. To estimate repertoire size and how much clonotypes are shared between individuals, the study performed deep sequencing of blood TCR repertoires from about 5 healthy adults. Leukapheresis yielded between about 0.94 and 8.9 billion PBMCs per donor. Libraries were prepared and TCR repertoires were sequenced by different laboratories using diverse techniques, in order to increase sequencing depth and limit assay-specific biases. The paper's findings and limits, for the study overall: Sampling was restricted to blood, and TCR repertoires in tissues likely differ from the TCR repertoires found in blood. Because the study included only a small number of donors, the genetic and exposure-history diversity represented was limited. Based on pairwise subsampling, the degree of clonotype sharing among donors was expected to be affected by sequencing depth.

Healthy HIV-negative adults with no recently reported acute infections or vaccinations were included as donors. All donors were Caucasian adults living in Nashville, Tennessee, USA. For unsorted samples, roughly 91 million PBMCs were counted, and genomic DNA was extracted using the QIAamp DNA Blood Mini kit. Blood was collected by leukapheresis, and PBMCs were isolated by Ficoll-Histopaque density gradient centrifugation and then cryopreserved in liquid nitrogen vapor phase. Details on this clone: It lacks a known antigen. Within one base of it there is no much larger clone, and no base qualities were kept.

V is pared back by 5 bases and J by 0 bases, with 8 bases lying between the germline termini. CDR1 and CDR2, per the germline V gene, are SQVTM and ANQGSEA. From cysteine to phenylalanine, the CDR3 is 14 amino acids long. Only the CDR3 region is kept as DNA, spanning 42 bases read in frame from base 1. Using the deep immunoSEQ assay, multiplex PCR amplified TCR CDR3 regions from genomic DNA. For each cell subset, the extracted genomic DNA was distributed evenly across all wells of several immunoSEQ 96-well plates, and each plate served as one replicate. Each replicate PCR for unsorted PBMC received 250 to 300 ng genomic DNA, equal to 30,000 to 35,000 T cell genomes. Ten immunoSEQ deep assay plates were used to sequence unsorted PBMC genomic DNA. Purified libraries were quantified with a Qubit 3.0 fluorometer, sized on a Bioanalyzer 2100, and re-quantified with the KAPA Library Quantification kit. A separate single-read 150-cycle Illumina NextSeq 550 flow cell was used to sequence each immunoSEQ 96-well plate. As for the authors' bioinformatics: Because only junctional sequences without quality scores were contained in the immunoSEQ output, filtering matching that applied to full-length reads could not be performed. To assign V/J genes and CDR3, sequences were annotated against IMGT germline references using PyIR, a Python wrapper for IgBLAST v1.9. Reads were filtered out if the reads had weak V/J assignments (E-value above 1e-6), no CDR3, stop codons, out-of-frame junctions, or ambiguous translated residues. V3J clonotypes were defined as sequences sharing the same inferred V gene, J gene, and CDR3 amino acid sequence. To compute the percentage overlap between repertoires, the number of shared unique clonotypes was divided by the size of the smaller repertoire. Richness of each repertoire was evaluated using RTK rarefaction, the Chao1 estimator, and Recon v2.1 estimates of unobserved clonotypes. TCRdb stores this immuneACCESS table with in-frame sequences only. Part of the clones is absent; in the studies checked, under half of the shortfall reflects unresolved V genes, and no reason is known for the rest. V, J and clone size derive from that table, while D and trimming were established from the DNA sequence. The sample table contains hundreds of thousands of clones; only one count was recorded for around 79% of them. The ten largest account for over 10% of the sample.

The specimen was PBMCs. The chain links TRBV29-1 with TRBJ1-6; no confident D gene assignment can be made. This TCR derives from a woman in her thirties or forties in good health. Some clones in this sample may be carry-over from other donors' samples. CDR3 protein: CSVSLGSYNSPLHF. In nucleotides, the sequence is TGCAGCGTTAGTTTGGGCTCCTATAATTCACCCCTCCACTTT.